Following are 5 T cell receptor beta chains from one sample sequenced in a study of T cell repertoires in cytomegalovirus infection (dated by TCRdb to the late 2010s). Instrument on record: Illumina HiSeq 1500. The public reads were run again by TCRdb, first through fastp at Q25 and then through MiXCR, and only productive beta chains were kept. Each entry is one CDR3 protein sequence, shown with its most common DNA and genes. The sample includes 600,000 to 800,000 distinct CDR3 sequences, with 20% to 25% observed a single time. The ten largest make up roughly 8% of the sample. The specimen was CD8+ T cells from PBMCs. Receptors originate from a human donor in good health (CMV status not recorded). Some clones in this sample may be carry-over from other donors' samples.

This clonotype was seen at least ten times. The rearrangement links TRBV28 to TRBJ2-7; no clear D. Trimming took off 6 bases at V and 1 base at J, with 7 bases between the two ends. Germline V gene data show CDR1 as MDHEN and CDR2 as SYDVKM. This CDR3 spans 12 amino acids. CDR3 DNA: TGTGCCAGCAGCGTCCCTTCCTACGAGCAGTACGTC. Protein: CASSVPSYEQYV.

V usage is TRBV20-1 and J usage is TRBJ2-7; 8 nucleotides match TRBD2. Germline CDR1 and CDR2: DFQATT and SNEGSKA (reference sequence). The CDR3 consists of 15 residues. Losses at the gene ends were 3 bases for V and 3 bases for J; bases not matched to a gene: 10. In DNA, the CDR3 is TGCAGTGCTAGCAGAGAGCGGGGGATATACTACGAGCAGTACTTC. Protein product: CSASRERGIYYEQYF.

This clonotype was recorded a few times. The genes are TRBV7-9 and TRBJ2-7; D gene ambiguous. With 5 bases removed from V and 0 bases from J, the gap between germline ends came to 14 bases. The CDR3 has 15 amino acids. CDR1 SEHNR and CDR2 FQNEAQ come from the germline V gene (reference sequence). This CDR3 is CASSPMITFSYEQYF. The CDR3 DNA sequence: TGTGCCAGCAGCCCTATGATTACCTTCTCCTACGAGCAGTACTTC. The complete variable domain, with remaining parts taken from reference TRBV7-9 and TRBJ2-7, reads DTGVSQNPRHKITKRGQNVTFRCDPISEHNRLYWYRQTLGQGPEFLTYFQNEAQLEKSRLLSDRFSAERPKGSFSTLEIQRTEQGDSAMYLCASSPMITFSYEQYFGPGTRLTVT.

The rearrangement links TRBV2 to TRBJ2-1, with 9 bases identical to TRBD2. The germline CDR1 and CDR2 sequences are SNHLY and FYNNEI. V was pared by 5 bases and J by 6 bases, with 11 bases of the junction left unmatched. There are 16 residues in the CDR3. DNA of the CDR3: TGTGCCAGCAGTTTTCCCGGGACTAGCTCCCGCAATGAGCAGTTCTTC. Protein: CASSFPGTSSRNEQFF.

In nucleotides, the CDR3 is TGCGCCAGCAGCTTCGGGACAGGGCCACTCTACAATGAGCAGTTCTTC. Translation: CASSFGTGPLYNEQFF. The chain recombines TRBV5-1 with TRBJ2-1, with 9 positions matching TRBD1. This CDR3 is built from 16 residues. Germline CDR1 reads SGHRS; CDR2 reads YFSETQ. The V segment lost 2 bases and the J segment 3 bases; nucleotides outside the gene matches: 6.